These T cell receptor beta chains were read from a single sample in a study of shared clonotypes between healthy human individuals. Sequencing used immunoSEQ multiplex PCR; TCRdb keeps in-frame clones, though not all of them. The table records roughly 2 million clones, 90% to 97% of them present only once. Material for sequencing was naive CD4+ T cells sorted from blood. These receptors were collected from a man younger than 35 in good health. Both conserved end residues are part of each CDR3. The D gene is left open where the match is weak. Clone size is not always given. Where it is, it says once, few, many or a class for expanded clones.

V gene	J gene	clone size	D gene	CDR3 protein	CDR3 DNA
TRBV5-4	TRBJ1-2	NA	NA	CASSPMTEANYGYTF	TGTGCCAGCAGCCCGATGACAGAAGCTAACTATGGCTACACCTTC
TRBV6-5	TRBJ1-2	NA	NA	CASSYSQGGSYGYTF	TGTGCCAGCAGTTACTCGCAGGGAGGCAGCTATGGCTACACCTTC
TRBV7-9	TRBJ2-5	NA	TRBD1	CASSLQTGNQETQYF	TGTGCCAGCAGCTTACAGACAGGGAACCAAGAGACCCAGTACTTC
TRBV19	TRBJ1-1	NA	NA	CASSTTRSAEAFF	TGTGCCAGTAGTACAACGAGGAGCGCTGAAGCTTTCTTT
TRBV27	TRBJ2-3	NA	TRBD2	CASSLSGTSGRDTQYF	TGTGCCAGCAGTTTATCCGGGACTAGCGGGAGGGATACGCAGTATTTT
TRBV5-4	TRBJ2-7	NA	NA	CASSFNAYEQYF	TGTGCCAGCAGCTTCAATGCCTACGAGCAGTACTTC
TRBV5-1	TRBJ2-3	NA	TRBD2	CASSLVSGSADTQYF	TGCGCCAGCAGCTTGGTTAGCGGGAGTGCAGATACGCAGTATTTT
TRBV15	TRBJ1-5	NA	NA	CATSGGTADQPQHF	TGTGCCACCAGCGGAGGGACCGCAGATCAGCCCCAGCATTTT
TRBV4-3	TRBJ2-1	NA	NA	CASSQRREIGEQFF	TGCGCCAGCAGCCAAAGAAGGGAAATAGGGGAGCAGTTCTTC
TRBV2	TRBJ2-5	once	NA	CASSEVRHETQYF	TGTGCCAGCAGTGAGGTTAGACATGAGACCCAGTACTTC
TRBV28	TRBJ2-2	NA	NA	CASSLWGRLTGELFF	TGTGCCAGCAGTTTGTGGGGGAGGCTGACCGGGGAGCTGTTTTTT
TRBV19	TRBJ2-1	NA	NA	CASSIAPGLPYNEQFF	TGTGCCAGTAGTATTGCACCGGGACTGCCCTACAATGAGCAGTTCTTC
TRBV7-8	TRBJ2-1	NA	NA	CASSLAAGQGNYNEQFF	TGTGCCAGCAGCTTAGCGGCTGGGCAGGGAAACTACAATGAGCAGTTCTTC
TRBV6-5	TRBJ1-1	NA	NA	CASSCMGVLNTEAFF	TGTGCCAGCAGTTGCATGGGGGTGCTGAACACTGAAGCTTTCTTT
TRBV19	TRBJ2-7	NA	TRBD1	CASRTQGSLGYEQYF	TGTGCCAGTAGAACACAGGGGTCACTCGGGTACGAGCAGTACTTC
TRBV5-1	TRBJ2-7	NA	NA	CASSLWQGPYEQYF	TGCGCCAGCAGCTTGTGGCAGGGTCCCTACGAGCAGTACTTC
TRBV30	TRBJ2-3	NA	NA	CAWSRSPDTQYF	TGTGCCTGGAGTCGTTCCCCAGATACGCAGTATTTT
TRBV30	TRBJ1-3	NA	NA	CAWSVLVRSGNTIYF	TGTGCCTGGAGTGTACTGGTCCGTTCCGGAAACACCATATATTTT
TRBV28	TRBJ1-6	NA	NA	CASSSEWNSPLHF	TGTGCCAGCAGTTCGGAGTGGAATTCACCCCTCCACTTT
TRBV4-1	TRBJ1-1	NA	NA	CASSHPGVNTEAFF	TGCGCCAGCAGCCACCCGGGCGTGAACACTGAAGCTTTCTTT
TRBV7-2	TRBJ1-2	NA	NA	CASSKNPGGPLDTF	TGTGCCAGCAGCAAAAACCCGGGGGGCCCCCTCGACACCTTC
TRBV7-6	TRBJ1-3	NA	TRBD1	CASSLDGQGAGNTIYF	TGTGCCAGCAGCTTAGATGGGCAGGGGGCTGGAAACACCATATATTTT
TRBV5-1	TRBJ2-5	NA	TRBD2	CASSLAPVSGGETQYF	TGCGCCAGCAGCTTGGCCCCTGTTAGCGGGGGAGAGACCCAGTACTTC
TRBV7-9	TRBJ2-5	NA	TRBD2	CASSLPTGGQGTQYF	TGTGCCAGCAGCTTACCCACGGGGGGGCAAGGGACCCAGTACTTC
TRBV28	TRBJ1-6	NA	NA	CASSLKQGVSPLHF	TGTGCCAGCAGTTTGAAACAGGGAGTTTCACCCCTCCACTTT
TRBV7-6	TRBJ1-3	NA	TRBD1	CASSEAGQGNTIYF	TGTGCCAGCAGCGAGGCCGGACAGGGGAACACCATATATTTT
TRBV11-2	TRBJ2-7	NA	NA	CASSLGTDSYEQYF	TGTGCCAGCAGCTTAGGGACAGACTCCTACGAGCAGTACTTC
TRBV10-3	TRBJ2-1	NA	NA	CAISESGAARSSYNEQFF	TGTGCCATCAGTGAGTCGGGGGCAGCCCGGAGCTCCTACAATGAGCAGTTCTTC
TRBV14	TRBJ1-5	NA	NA	CASSQVSSAPGTYSNQPQHF	TGTGCCAGCAGCCAAGTGAGCAGTGCTCCCGGGACTTATAGCAATCAGCCCCAGCATTTT
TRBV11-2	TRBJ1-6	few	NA	CASSLTTLSNSPLHF	TGTGCCAGCAGCTTAACCACCCTGAGCAATTCACCCCTCCACTTT